Listed below are T cell receptor beta chains from one sample, sequenced in a study of blood T cells in healthy people across ages. TCRdb independently ran MiXCR on the 5' RACE reads; one entry per CDR3 protein. Counted here are fewer than 950,000 distinct CDR3 sequences, around half occurring once; the ten biggest clones make up around 41%. Input material: blood. The receptor set was obtained from a man older than 75 in good health. CDR3s include the opening cysteine and the closing phenylalanine or tryptophan. A D gene is named only where the DNA matches it firmly. Rows may omit the clone size; those that give it use once, few, many or a size class.

V: TRBV7-9; size: NA; J: TRBJ1-1; D: NA; DNA: TGTGCCAGCAGCTTAGCGGTTGGGCCTGCCGGTGGCACTGAAGCTTTCTTT; CDR3: CASSLAVGPAGGTEAFF
V: TRBV5-1; size: few; J: TRBJ2-3; D: NA; DNA: TGCGCCAGCGGCAGGGGAGGCCCAGATACGCAGTATTTT; CDR3: CASGRGGPDTQYF
V: TRBV28; size: NA; J: TRBJ2-7; D: NA; DNA: TGTGCCGTACTAAGGCCCGGGGCCTACGAGCAGTACTTC; CDR3: CAVLRPGAYEQYF
V: TRBV6-2/TRBV6-3; size: NA; J: TRBJ2-1; D: NA; DNA: TGTGCCAGCGGGGGGCTTGGGGGGGCAAGCTCCTACAATGAGCAGTTCTTC; CDR3: CASGGLGGASSYNEQFF
V: TRBV7-2; size: NA; J: TRBJ2-7; D: NA; DNA: TGTGCCAGCAGCACCACGGAGGGGTCCTACGAGCAGTACTTC; CDR3: CASSTTEGSYEQYF
V: TRBV7-2; size: NA; J: TRBJ2-7; D: NA; DNA: TGTGCCAGCAGCTCCGCGGGACTTCCGAGCGAGCAGTACTTC; CDR3: CASSSAGLPSEQYF
V: TRBV6-5; size: NA; J: TRBJ2-7; D: NA; DNA: TGTGCCAGCAGTTACTCCGGGATTAGCGGGGACAGCTACGAGCAGTACTTC; CDR3: CASSYSGISGDSYEQYF
V: TRBV6-1; size: NA; J: TRBJ2-1; D: TRBD2; DNA: TGTGCCAGCAAAACCGGGACTAGCAGTTACAATGAGCAGTTCTTC; CDR3: CASKTGTSSYNEQFF
V: TRBV29-1; size: few; J: TRBJ2-7; D: NA; DNA: TGCAGCGTTGTGTGGGGTTACGAGCAGTACTTC; CDR3: CSVVWGYEQYF
V: TRBV25-1; size: NA; J: TRBJ2-7; D: NA; DNA: TGTGCCAGCAGTCCACCTCCGCACCCACGGGGTGAGGGGTCCCCTTACGAGCAGTACTTC; CDR3: CASSPPPHPRGEGSPYEQYF
V: TRBV20-1; size: NA; J: TRBJ2-1; D: NA; DNA: TGCAGTGCCCCTGCGCTGAGATTGAGCTCCTACAATGAGCAGTTCTTC; CDR3: CSAPALRLSSYNEQFF
V: TRBV12-3/TRBV12-4; size: few; J: TRBJ1-1; D: NA; DNA: TGTGCCAGCAGTGGGGGACCGGTGAACACTGAAGCTTTCTTT; CDR3: CASSGGPVNTEAFF
V: TRBV18; size: few; J: TRBJ2-3; D: NA; DNA: TGTGCCAGCTCGCCCGACGGCCAGCACAGATACGCGTATTTT; CDR3: CASSPDGQHRYAYF
V: TRBV2; size: NA; J: TRBJ1-4; D: NA; DNA: TGTGCCAGCAGTCAACTGAGGGGAGATAATGAAAAACTGTTTTTT; CDR3: CASSQLRGDNEKLFF
V: TRBV27; size: NA; J: TRBJ2-5; D: TRBD1; DNA: TGTGCCAGCAGCCCTTACAGGGGGCGATTTGCGGAGACCCAGTACTTC; CDR3: CASSPYRGRFAETQYF
V: TRBV5-1; size: NA; J: TRBJ2-5; D: TRBD2; DNA: TGCGCCAGCAGCGTAGGACTAGCGGAAGAACAAGAGACCCAGTACTTC; CDR3: CASSVGLAEEQETQYF
V: TRBV7-3; size: NA; J: TRBJ1-1; D: TRBD1; DNA: TGTGCCAGCAGCGACACAGGGGGCTTCACTGAAGCTTTCTTT; CDR3: CASSDTGGFTEAFF
V: TRBV27; size: once; J: TRBJ2-3; D: NA; DNA: TGTGCCAGCAGTAGGGGGGTGGACCCAAGCACAGATACGCAGTATTTT; CDR3: CASSRGVDPSTDTQYF
V: TRBV18; size: NA; J: TRBJ2-3; D: NA; DNA: TGTGCCAGCTCACCACTAATTCTTGAAACAGATACGCAGTATTTT; CDR3: CASSPLILETDTQYF
V: TRBV5-1; size: NA; J: TRBJ2-6; D: TRBD2; DNA: TGCGCCAGCCGGGTGGCTAGCGGCAGCTCTGGGGCCAACGTCCTGACTTTC; CDR3: CASRVASGSSGANVLTF
V: TRBV29-1; size: NA; J: TRBJ1-1; D: NA; DNA: TGCAGCGCCCAGTCGGGGCCCACTGAAGCTTTCTTT; CDR3: CSAQSGPTEAFF
V: TRBV20-1; size: NA; J: TRBJ2-7; D: TRBD2; DNA: TGCAGTGCTCCAGTAGCGGGAGGGCCCGACGAGCAGTACTTC; CDR3: CSAPVAGGPDEQYF